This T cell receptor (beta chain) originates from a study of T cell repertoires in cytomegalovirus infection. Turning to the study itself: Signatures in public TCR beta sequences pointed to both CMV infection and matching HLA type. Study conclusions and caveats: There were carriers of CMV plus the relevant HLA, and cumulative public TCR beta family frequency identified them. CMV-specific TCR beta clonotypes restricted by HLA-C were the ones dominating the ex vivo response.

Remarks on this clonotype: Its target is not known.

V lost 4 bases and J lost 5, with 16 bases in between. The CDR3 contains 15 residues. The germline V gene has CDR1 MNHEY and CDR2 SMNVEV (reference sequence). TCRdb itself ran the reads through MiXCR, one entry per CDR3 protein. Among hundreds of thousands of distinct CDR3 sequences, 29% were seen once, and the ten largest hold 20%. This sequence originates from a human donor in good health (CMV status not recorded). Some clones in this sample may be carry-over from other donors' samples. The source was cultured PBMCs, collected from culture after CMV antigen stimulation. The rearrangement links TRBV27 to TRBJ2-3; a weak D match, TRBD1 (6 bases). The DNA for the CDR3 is TGTGCCAGCAGTTCATCACGAGTCAGGGGAGATACGCAGTATTTT. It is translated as CASSSSRVRGDTQYF.